This entry lists 15 T cell receptor beta chains sequenced from one sample in a study of CXCR3-negative and CXCR3-positive naive CD8 T cells. The authors prepared UMI-labeled TRB cDNA libraries by 5' RACE. TCRdb reprocessed the 5' RACE reads and keeps a single row for each CDR3 protein, giving no DNA. This sample lists about 130,000 distinct CDR3 sequences; its ten largest clones have roughly 0.29%. Source material: naive CXCR3- CD8+ T cells from blood. Subset denoted: CD45RO-CCR7+CD27+CD95- naive CD8+ T cells lacking CXCR3 (TNR3-). The source is a human donor in good health. Some clones in this sample may be carry-over from other donors' samples.

This chain joins TRBV6-5 and TRBJ2-2; TCRdb proposes TRBD2, but this gene call is untestable without DNA. Germline-derived CDR1 and CDR2 are MNHEY and SVGAGI. CDR3 length: 15 residues. CDR3 sequence: CASRVRMDYTGELFF.

This chain links TRBV15 with TRBJ2-7; the D call of TRBD1 rests on TCRdb alone, since no DNA is present to check it. The CDR3 covers 12 residues. CDR1 is LNHNV, CDR2 YYDKDF, per germline (reference sequence). CDR3 in amino acids: CATSDRTYEQYF.

This CDR3 is CASSPGRHSETQYF. The genes are TRBV12-3 or TRBV12-4 and TRBJ2-5; the D call from TCRdb, TRBD1, cannot be confirmed without DNA. The length of the CDR3 is 14 residues.

This chain joins TRBV20-1 and TRBJ1-2. CDR3 length equals 13 residues. CDR1 DFQATT and CDR2 SNEGSKA come from the germline V gene (reference sequence). The CDR3 reads CSARGTVIDGYTF.

The V call is TRBV27, the J call TRBJ2-7; TCRdb's assignment of TRBD2 cannot be checked, as there is no DNA. The CDR3 length is 16 residues. The germline V gene has CDR1 MNHEY and CDR2 SMNVEV (reference sequence). CDR3 sequence: CASSLGPAGMNYEQYF.

V gene TRBV14 combines with J gene TRBJ2-7; TCRdb's D call of TRBD2 is untestable without DNA. This CDR3 contains 18 residues. Germline CDR1 is SGHDN and CDR2 is FVKESK. The CDR3 sequence: CASSQDFGLAKHSYEQYF.

V gene TRBV29-1 combines with J gene TRBJ2-1; there is no DNA to check the TCRdb D call of TRBD2. Germline assignment: CDR1 SQVTM and CDR2 ANQGSEA. This CDR3 is built from 13 residues. This chain's CDR3 is CSVVAGGYNEQFF.

The V and J genes are TRBV2 and TRBJ2-5; TCRdb selects TRBD1, and the lack of DNA leaves this call unchecked. Per the germline V gene, CDR1 is SNHLY and CDR2 is FYNNEI. The CDR3 runs to 13 residues. The CDR3 here is CASSGQEQETQYF.

This rearrangement joins TRBV6-1 to TRBJ2-7; TCRdb selects TRBD1, and the lack of DNA leaves this call unchecked. Germline V gene sequence: CDR1 MNHNS, CDR2 SASEGT. CDR3 length equals 15 residues. CDR3 amino acids: CASSEAITGGYEQYF.

The chain joins TRBV12-3 or TRBV12-4 to TRBJ1-3. The CDR3 runs 13 residues. CDR3 protein: CAKTFSSGNTIYF.

The rearrangement uses TRBV12-3 or TRBV12-4 and TRBJ2-3; the TCRdb D gene call, TRBD1, has no DNA to confirm it. CDR3 length: 14 residues. CDR3 sequence reads: CASTPGESTDTQYF.

The J gene is TRBJ2-2, the V gene TRBV4-1; the TRBD2 assignment by TCRdb is unverifiable without DNA. The CDR3 covers 15 residues. Germline CDR1 and CDR2: MGHRA and YSYEKL. CDR3 protein: CASSQGLTYTGELFF.

The chain employs TRBV5-6 and TRBJ2-1; there is no DNA to check the TCRdb D call of TRBD2. CDR1 is SGHDT and CDR2 is YYEEEE in the germline V gene. This CDR3 is 12 amino acids long. The CDR3 spells CASSLVAGEPFF.

V usage is TRBV29-1 and J usage is TRBJ1-2; TCRdb proposes TRBD1, but this gene call is untestable without DNA. Germline V gene data show CDR1 as SQVTM and CDR2 as ANQGSEA. The CDR3 covers 13 residues. The CDR3: CSNYGDLHYGYTF. The full variable domain, completed using reference TRBV29-1 and TRBJ1-2, is SAVISQKPSRDICQRGTSLTIQCQVDSQVTMMFWYRQQPGQSLTLIATANQGSEATYESGFVIDKFPISRPNLTFSTLTVSNMSPEDSSIYLCSNYGDLHYGYTFGSGTRLTVV.

The chain employs TRBV14 and TRBJ2-1; TCRdb calls TRBD2, which cannot be checked without DNA. The germline gives CDR1 SGHDN, CDR2 FVKESK. This CDR3 spans 19 amino acids. The CDR3 reads CASSPLGGSRANYYNEQFF. The complete variable domain, with remaining parts taken from reference TRBV14 and TRBJ2-1, reads EAGVTQFPSHSVIEKGQTVTLRCDPISGHDNLYWYRRVMGKEIKFLLHFVKESKQDESGMPNNRFLAERTGGTYSTLKVQPAELEDSGVYFCASSPLGGSRANYYNEQFFGPGTRLTVL.